A selection of T cell receptor beta chains follows, all from one sample in a study of cytomegalovirus exposure and HLA in healthy donors. Assay used: immunoSEQ multiplex PCR; TCRdb lists only in-frame clones, some missing. Here the sample spans over 150,000 clones, around four fifths being singletons. Sequencing was carried out using PBMCs. The receptor set was obtained from a woman aged 45-65 years in good health and CMV-seronegative. The CDR3 runs from the conserved cysteine through the conserved F or W. Fields, in order: D gene, V gene, clone size, J gene, CDR3 protein, CDR3 DNA. A D gene is named only where the DNA matches it firmly. The size of a clone is reported for some rows only, either as once, few or many, or as a class for expanded clones.

TRBD1,TRBV7-6,-,TRBJ1-4,CASSLVGTGAEKLFF,TGTGCCAGCAGCTTAGTTGGGACAGGGGCTGAAAAACTGTTTTTT
-,TRBV4-1,once,TRBJ1-1,CASRLGAETNTEAFF,TGCGCCAGCCGCCTGGGGGCAGAAACGAACACTGAAGCTTTCTTT
TRBD1,TRBV11-2,-,TRBJ2-3,CASSRDRGTDTQYF,TGTGCCAGCAGCCGAGACAGGGGCACAGATACGCAGTATTTT
TRBD1,TRBV13,-,TRBJ2-7,CASSPRDSTYEQYF,TGTGCCAGCAGCCCAAGGGACAGTACCTACGAGCAGTACTTC
-,TRBV5-1,-,TRBJ2-1,CASSLINTYNEQFF,TGCGCCAGCAGCTTGATAAACACCTACAATGAGCAGTTCTTC
TRBD1,TRBV6-4,-,TRBJ2-5,CASSAPGQGQETQYF,TGTGCCAGCAGCGCGCCCGGACAGGGGCAAGAGACCCAGTACTTC
-,TRBV12-2,-,TRBJ2-2,CASRPSNRWDTGELFF,TGTGCAAGTCGCCCTAGCAATCGGTGGGACACCGGGGAGCTGTTTTTT
-,TRBV7-6,few,TRBJ1-4,CASSLRDTLTDEKLFF,TGTGCCAGCAGCCTCCGGGACACTTTAACCGATGAAAAACTGTTTTTT
TRBD2,TRBV5-1,-,TRBJ2-2,CASSWQLAGGNTGELFF,TGCGCCAGCAGCTGGCAGCTAGCGGGGGGAAACACCGGGGAGCTGTTTTTT
TRBD2,TRBV5-1,-,TRBJ2-6,CASSLGTSGSSGANVLTF,TGCGCCAGCAGCTTGGGCACTAGCGGGAGCTCTGGGGCCAACGTCCTGACTTTC
TRBD1,TRBV7-2,few,TRBJ1-3,CASSFRGVGNTIYF,TGTGCCAGCAGCTTCAGGGGGGTGGGAAACACCATATATTTT
-,TRBV4-3,-,TRBJ2-5,CASSQDLAQVGQETQYF,TGCGCCAGCAGCCAAGATCTAGCCCAGGTCGGTCAAGAGACCCAGTACTTC
TRBD1,TRBV4-3,-,TRBJ1-2,CASSHAQGAKLDYGYTF,TGCGCCAGCAGCCATGCACAGGGGGCGAAATTGGACTATGGCTACACCTTC
-,TRBV11-2,-,TRBJ2-2,CASSFRNPGPGSNTGELFF,TGTGCCAGCAGCTTTCGAAATCCGGGTCCCGGATCGAACACCGGGGAGCTGTTTTTT
TRBD2,TRBV2,once,TRBJ2-3,CASSVGLAGGHTDTQYF,TGTGCCAGCAGTGTAGGACTAGCGGGGGGGCATACAGATACGCAGTATTTT
TRBD1,TRBV7-9,-,TRBJ1-1,CASSFDRGYRNTEAFF,TGTGCCAGCAGTTTCGACAGGGGATATAGAAACACTGAAGCTTTCTTT
TRBD1,TRBV10-3,-,TRBJ1-1,CAIRGTGGVAFF,TGTGCCATCAGGGGGACAGGGGGGGTAGCTTTCTTT
TRBD1,TRBV9,once,TRBJ1-3,CASSVTTGQGAPGGNTIYF,TGTGCCAGCAGCGTAACAACGGGACAGGGGGCGCCCGGGGGAAACACCATATATTTT
-,TRBV15,-,TRBJ2-5,CATSRQELQETQYF,TGTGCCACCAGCAGACAAGAACTCCAAGAGACCCAGTACTTC
-,TRBV28,few,TRBJ1-1,CASSLAGDGSGGEAFF,TGTGCCAGCAGTTTAGCTGGAGATGGGTCCGGGGGTGAAGCTTTCTTT
-,TRBV21-1,-,TRBJ1-1,CASSKRVISDRGLMNTEAFF,TGTGCCAGCAGCAAAAGAGTAATCTCAGACAGGGGGCTCATGAACACTGAAGCTTTCTTT
-,TRBV2,-,TRBJ1-5,CASSEVTGSNQPQHF,TGTGCCAGCAGTGAAGTGACAGGCTCCAATCAGCCCCAGCATTTT
TRBD1,TRBV7-8,once,TRBJ2-7,CASSFGGQGSNYEQYF,TGTGCCAGCAGCTTTGGAGGACAGGGGTCTAACTACGAGCAGTACTTC
-,TRBV14,-,TRBJ2-5,CASSQDLTEGRETQYF,TGTGCCAGCAGCCAAGATTTAACGGAGGGCCGGGAGACCCAGTACTTC
-,TRBV19,-,TRBJ1-2,CASSITNPGSATF,TGTGCCAGTAGTATCACAAATCCGGGTTCTGCCACCTTC
TRBD1,TRBV6-5,-,TRBJ1-6,CASSLTGVSNSPLHF,TGTGCCAGCAGTCTGACAGGGGTCTCCAATTCACCCCTCCACTTT
TRBD2,TRBV5-4,-,TRBJ2-3,CASSGYSAGGPDTQYF,TGTGCCAGCAGCGGCTACTCAGCGGGGGGGCCTGATACGCAGTATTTT
TRBD2,TRBV25-1,-,TRBJ2-1,CASSEPRGGSYNEQFF,TGTGCCAGCAGTGAACCGCGGGGGGGCTCCTACAATGAGCAGTTCTTC
-,TRBV4-1,-,TRBJ2-1,CASSPRPDNNEQFF,TGCGCCAGCAGCCCCAGACCGGACAACAATGAGCAGTTCTTC